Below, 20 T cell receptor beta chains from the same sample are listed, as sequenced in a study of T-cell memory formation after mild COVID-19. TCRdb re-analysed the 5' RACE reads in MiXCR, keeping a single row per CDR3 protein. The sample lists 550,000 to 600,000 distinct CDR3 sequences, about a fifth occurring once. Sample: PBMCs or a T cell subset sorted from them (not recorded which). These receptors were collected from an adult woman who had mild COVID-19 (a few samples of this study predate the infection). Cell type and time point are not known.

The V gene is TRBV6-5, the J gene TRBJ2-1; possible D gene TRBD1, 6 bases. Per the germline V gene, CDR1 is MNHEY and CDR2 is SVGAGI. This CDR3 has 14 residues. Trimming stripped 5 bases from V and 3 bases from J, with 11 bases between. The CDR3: CASSRQAGYNEQFF. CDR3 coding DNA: TGTGCCAGCAGTCGACAGGCAGGCTACAATGAGCAGTTCTTC.

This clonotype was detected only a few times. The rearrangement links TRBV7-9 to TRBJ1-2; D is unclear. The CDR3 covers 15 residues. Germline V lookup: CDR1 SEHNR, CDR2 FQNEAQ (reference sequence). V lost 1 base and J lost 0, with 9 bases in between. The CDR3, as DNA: TGTGCCAGCAGCTTAGAGCTCGGCACTAACTATGGCTACACCTTC. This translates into CASSLELGTNYGYTF. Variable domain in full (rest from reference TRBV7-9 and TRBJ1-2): DTGVSQNPRHKITKRGQNVTFRCDPISEHNRLYWYRQTLGQGPEFLTYFQNEAQLEKSRLLSDRFSAERPKGSFSTLEIQRTEQGDSAMYLCASSLELGTNYGYTFGSGTRLTVV.

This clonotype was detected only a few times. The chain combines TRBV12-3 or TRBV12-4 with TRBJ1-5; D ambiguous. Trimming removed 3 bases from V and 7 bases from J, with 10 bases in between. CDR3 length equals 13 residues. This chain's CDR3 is CASSFSGAQPQHF. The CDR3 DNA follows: TGTGCCAGCAGTTTCTCGGGAGCACAGCCCCAGCATTTT.

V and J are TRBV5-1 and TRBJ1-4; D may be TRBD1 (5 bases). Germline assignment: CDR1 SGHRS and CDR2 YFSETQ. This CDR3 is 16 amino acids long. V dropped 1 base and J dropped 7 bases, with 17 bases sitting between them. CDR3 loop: CASSLSQPAGGEKLFF. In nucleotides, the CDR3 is TGCGCCAGCAGCTTGTCACAACCCGCGGGGGGTGAAAAACTGTTTTTT. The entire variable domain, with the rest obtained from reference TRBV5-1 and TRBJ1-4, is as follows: KAGVTQTPRYLIKTRGQQVTLSCSPISGHRSVSWYQQTPGQGLQFLFEYFSETQRNKGNFPGRFSGRQFSNSRSEMNVSTLELGDSALYLCASSLSQPAGGEKLFFGSGTQLSVL.

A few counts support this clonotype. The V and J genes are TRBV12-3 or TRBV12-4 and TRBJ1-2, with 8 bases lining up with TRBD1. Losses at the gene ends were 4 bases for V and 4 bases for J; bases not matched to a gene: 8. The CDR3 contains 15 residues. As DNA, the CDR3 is TGTGCCAGCAGTTCGGGGACAGGAACTACCTATGGCTACACCTTC. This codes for CASSSGTGTTYGYTF.

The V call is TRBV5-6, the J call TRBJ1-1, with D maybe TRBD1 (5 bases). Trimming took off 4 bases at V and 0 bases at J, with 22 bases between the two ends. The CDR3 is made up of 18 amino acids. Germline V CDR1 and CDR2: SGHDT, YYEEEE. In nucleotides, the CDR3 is TGTGCCAGCAGCCATGGGGCCGGGACGTTGGACGTGAACACTGAAGCTTTCTTT. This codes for CASSHGAGTLDVNTEAFF.

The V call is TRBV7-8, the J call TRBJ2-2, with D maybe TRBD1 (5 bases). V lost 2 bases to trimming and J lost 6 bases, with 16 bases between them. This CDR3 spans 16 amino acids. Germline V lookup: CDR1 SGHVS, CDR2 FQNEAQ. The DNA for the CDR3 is TGTGCCAGCAGCTTAACCCGACAGTTCGGTGCCGGGGAGCTGTTTTTT. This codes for CASSLTRQFGAGELFF. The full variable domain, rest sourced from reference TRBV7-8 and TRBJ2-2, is GAGVSQSPRYKVAKRGQDVALRCDPISGHVSLFWYQQALGQGPEFLTYFQNEAQLDKSGLPSDRFFAERPEGSVSTLKIQRTQQEDSAVYLCASSLTRQFGAGELFFGEGSRLTVL.

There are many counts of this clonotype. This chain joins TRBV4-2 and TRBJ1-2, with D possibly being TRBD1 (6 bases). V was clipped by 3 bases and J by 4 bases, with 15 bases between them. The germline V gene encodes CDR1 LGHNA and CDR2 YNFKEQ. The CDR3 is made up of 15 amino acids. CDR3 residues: CASSHLGGGGYGYTF. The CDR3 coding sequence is TGTGCCAGCAGCCACCTAGGGGGGGGTGGCTATGGCTACACCTTC.

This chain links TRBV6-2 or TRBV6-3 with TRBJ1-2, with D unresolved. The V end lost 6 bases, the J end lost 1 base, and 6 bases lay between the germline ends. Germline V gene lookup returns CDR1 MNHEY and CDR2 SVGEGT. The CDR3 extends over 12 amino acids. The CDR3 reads CASRTGNYGYTF. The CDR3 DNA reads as TGTGCCAGCAGAACGGGTAACTATGGCTACACCTTC.

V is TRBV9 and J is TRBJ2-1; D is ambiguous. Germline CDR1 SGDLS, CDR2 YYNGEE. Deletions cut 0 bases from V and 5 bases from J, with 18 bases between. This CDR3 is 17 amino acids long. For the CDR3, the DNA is TGTGCCAGCAGCGTAGAACCTATACCGACTCCTAACAATGAGCAGTTCTTC. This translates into CASSVEPIPTPNNEQFF.

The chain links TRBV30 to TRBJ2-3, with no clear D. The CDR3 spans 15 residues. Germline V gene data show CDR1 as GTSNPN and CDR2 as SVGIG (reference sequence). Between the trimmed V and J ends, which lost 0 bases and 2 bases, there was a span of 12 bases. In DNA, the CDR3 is TGTGCCTGGAGTGTATTGGCCCGACACACAGATACGCAGTATTTT. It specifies CAWSVLARHTDTQYF.

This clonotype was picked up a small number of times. CDR3 sequence reads: CAISESMAGRTDTQYF. CDR3 nucleotides: TGTGCCATCAGTGAGTCGATGGCCGGGAGAACAGATACGCAGTATTTT. The V gene is TRBV10-3, the J gene TRBJ2-3; a weak D match, TRBD2 (6 bases). V gave up 0 bases and J gave up 3 bases, with 13 bases separating them. The CDR3 runs to 16 residues. Germline CDR1 and CDR2: ENHRY and SYGVKD.

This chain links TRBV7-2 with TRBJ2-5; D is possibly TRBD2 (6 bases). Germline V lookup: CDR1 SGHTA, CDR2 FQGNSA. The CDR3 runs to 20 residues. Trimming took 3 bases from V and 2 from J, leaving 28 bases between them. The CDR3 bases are TGTGCCAGCAGCTTTATCGGAGGGGCCGACACGATACTCAAACAAGAGACCCAGTACTTC. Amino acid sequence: CASSFIGGADTILKQETQYF.

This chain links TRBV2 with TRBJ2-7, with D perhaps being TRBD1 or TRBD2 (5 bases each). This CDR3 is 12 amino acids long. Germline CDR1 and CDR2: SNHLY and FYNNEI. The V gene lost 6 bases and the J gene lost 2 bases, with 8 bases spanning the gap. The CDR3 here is CASSRDPYEQYF. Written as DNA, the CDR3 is TGTGCCAGCAGCCGGGACCCCTACGAGCAGTACTTC.

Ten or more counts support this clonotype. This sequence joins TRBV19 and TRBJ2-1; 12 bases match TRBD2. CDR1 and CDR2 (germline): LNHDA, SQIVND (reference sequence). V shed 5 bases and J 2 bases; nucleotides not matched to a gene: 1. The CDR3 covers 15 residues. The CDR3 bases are TGTGCCAGTAGTCGACTAGCGGGAGCCTACAATGAGCAGTTCTTC. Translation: CASSRLAGAYNEQFF.

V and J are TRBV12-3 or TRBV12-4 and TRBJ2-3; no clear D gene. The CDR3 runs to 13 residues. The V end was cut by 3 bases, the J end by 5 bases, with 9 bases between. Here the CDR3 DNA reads TGTGCCAGCAGTTTGCGGTTGGGAGATACGCAGTATTTT. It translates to CASSLRLGDTQYF.

CDR3 amino acids: CSAREVPYEQYF. CDR3 coding DNA: TGCAGCGCCCGAGAGGTACCCTACGAGCAGTACTTC. V is TRBV29-1 and J is TRBJ2-7; D is undetermined. The CDR3 is 12 amino acids. V shed 7 bases and J shed 2 bases, with 12 bases lying between them. CDR1 and CDR2 from the germline V gene are SQVTM and ANQGSEA.

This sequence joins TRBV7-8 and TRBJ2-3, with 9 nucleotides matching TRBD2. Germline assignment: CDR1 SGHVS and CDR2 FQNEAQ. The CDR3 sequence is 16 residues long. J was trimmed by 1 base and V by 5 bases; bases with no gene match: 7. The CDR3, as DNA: TGTGCCAGCAGCCAAGTTAGCGGGAGAGGCACAGATACGCAGTATTTT. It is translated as CASSQVSGRGTDTQYF.

CDR3 amino acids: CATSRRTSGEDTQYF. Here the CDR3 DNA reads TGTGCCACCAGCCGCCGGACTAGCGGGGAAGATACGCAGTATTTT. This sequence joins TRBV15 and TRBJ2-3, with 12 bases aligning to TRBD2. Trimming removed 5 bases from V and 5 bases from J; junction bases left unmatched: 5. This CDR3 has 15 residues. The germline V gene has CDR1 LNHNV and CDR2 YYDKDF (reference sequence).

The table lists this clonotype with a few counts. CDR3 sequence: CASSPAPKRGNYEQYF. Written as DNA, the CDR3 is TGTGCCAGCAGCCCCGCCCCCAAGCGGGGGAACTATGAGCAGTACTTC. The chain joins TRBV7-8 to TRBJ2-7; 8 bases are a match to TRBD2. The CDR3 totals 16 residues. The V gene end was trimmed by 5 bases and the J gene end by 7 bases; junction bases not matched to a gene: 16. Germline CDR1 and CDR2: SGHVS and FQNEAQ.